Below, 9 T cell receptor beta chains from the same sample are listed, as sequenced in a study of response to subunit inactivated influenza vaccine. One entry per CDR3 protein, called by TCRdb with MiXCR from the RT-PCR reads. The data hold about 570,000 distinct CDR3 sequences, with approximately 11% observed a single time. The data also belong to a second study, concerning T cells expressing NK-cell markers. Per that paper: In generating TCR beta cDNA, 5'RACE template switching with UMIs was used.

Sequences were derived from PBMCs from blood, sampled on the day of vaccination. These receptors were taken from a man aged 50 to 60 who received an inactivated influenza vaccine.

V and J are TRBV30 and TRBJ2-6, with D possibly being TRBD1 or TRBD2 (5 bases each). The CDR3 consists of 13 residues. Germline-derived CDR1 and CDR2 are GTSNPN and SVGIG (reference sequence). Trimming took off 5 bases at V and 0 bases at J, with 5 bases between the two ends. The CDR3 nucleotides read TGTGCCTGGGGGGGCTCTGGGGCCAACGTCCTGACTTTC. It codes for CAWGGSGANVLTF.

There are many counts of this clonotype. Written as DNA, the CDR3 is TGTGCCAGCAGTGAATACCGGACTAGCGGGATCGCGAAGCAGTTCTTC. Translation gives CASSEYRTSGIAKQFF. This rearrangement joins TRBV25-1 to TRBJ2-1; 12 bases map to TRBD2. From germline, CDR1 is MGHDK and CDR2 SYGVNS. V trimming: 0 bases; J trimming: 11 bases; junction bases outside the gene matches: 8. The CDR3 has 16 residues.

The J gene is TRBJ2-7, the V gene TRBV20-1; D gene unclear. The CDR3 covers 16 residues. V dropped 3 bases and J dropped 2 bases, with 20 bases sitting between them. Germline CDR1 DFQATT, CDR2 SNEGSKA (reference sequence). For the CDR3, the DNA is TGCAGTGCTAGTTCGGCCAAAACGATACCACCCTACGAGCAGTACTTC. Protein: CSASSAKTIPPYEQYF.

The sample holds a few counts of this clonotype. The chain employs TRBV4-1 and TRBJ2-5, with TRBD1 matching over 10 bases. Germline V gene data show CDR1 as MGHRA and CDR2 as YSYEKL. With 4 bases clipped from V and 3 bases from J, the junction kept 5 bases outside the gene matches. The CDR3 extends over 15 amino acids. CDR3 residues: CASSRPGTGEETQYF. The DNA for the CDR3 is TGCGCCAGCAGCCGACCCGGGACAGGGGAAGAGACCCAGTACTTC.

In this sample, this clonotype turned up a few times. The genes are TRBV9 and TRBJ2-1; 13 bases agree with TRBD2. Germline V CDR1 and CDR2: SGDLS, YYNGEE. CDR3 length: 17 amino acids. V was pared by 0 bases and J by 4 bases, with 4 bases of the junction left unmatched. This CDR3 is CASSVGGTSGVYNEQFF. The CDR3 DNA reads as TGTGCCAGCAGCGTAGGGGGGACTAGCGGGGTTTACAATGAGCAGTTCTTC.

This clonotype came up a few times. This sequence joins TRBV18 and TRBJ2-7; a weak D match, TRBD1 (5 bases). The CDR3 runs to 13 residues. V was trimmed by 2 bases and J by 3 bases, leaving 8 bases between them. The germline CDR1 and CDR2 sequences are KGHSH and LQKENI. CDR3 DNA: TGTGCCAGCTCACCAGGGGCACACTACGAGCAGTACTTC. Translation: CASSPGAHYEQYF.

This rearrangement joins TRBV11-3 to TRBJ2-1, with 11 bases matching TRBD2. Germline values: CDR1 SGHNT, CDR2 YENEEA. The CDR3 is 17 amino acids. V lost 5 bases to trimming and J lost 4 bases; unmatched junction nucleotides: 10. Here the CDR3 reads CASSTGLAASSYNEQFF. Here the CDR3 DNA reads TGTGCCAGCAGCACGGGACTAGCGGCCAGCAGTTACAATGAGCAGTTCTTC.

In its sample, this clonotype was seen a few times. This rearrangement joins TRBV4-1 to TRBJ2-7; perhaps TRBD2 as D (6 bases). The germline CDR1 and CDR2 sequences are MGHRA and YSYEKL. CDR3 size: 14 residues. Trimming removed 3 bases at V and 5 bases at J, with 14 bases between. The CDR3 sequence is CASSQLAGLHEQYF. CDR3 coding DNA: TGCGCCAGCAGCCAGCTTGCGGGACTCCACGAGCAGTACTTC.

The chain is built from TRBV4-1 and TRBJ1-5; a weak D match, TRBD1 (6 bases). The germline V and J ends were trimmed by 0 bases and 4 bases, with 28 bases remaining between them. Germline CDR1 MGHRA, CDR2 YSYEKL. This CDR3 has 21 amino acids. CDR3 sequence (DNA): TGCGCCAGCAGCCAAGATCCGTACCCGGACAGTCTCGATCACTTTAATCAGCCCCAGCATTTT. It is translated as CASSQDPYPDSLDHFNQPQHF.